These 9 T cell receptor beta chains originate from one sample sequenced in a study of blood T cell repertoires in COVID-19. TCRdb's table, derived via immunoSEQ multiplex PCR, lists solely in-frame clones and lacks some. The data show more than 45,000 clones, about four fifths seen once. Material for sequencing was peripheral blood. Receptors were obtained from a human donor in a cohort sampled during active COVID-19.

The rearrangement links TRBV29-1 to TRBJ1-1, with D unresolved. The germline V gene encodes CDR1 SQVTM and CDR2 ANQGSEA. This CDR3 contains 12 residues. V lost 7 bases, J lost 1 base, and 10 bases lay in between. For the CDR3, the DNA is TGCAGCGCCGGGAGGTCGAACACTGAAGCTTTCTTT. Protein sequence: CSAGRSNTEAFF.

This chain connects TRBV5-6 to TRBJ2-7; TRBD2 matches at 12 bases. The trim removed 4 bases at V and 2 bases at J, leaving 4 bases unmatched. Germline CDR1 and CDR2: SGHDT and YYEEEE. The CDR3 spans 15 residues. CDR3 DNA: TGTGCCAGCAGCATCCTAGCGGGAGGGACCTACGAGCAGTACTTC. It yields the protein CASSILAGGTYEQYF.

This clone has just a few counts. The chain carries TRBV6-1 and TRBJ2-7, with 8 bases lining up with TRBD2. The CDR3 is made up of 16 amino acids. The trim removed 2 bases at V and 2 bases at J, leaving 8 bases unmatched. Germline assignment: CDR1 MNHNS and CDR2 SASEGT. The CDR3 region is CASSERLAGGAYEQYF. CDR3 in DNA: TGTGCCAGCAGTGAACGCCTAGCGGGTGGGGCCTACGAGCAGTACTTC.

CDR3 in amino acids: CASSVVSQGVSGYTF. CDR3 sequence (DNA): TGTGCCAGCAGCGTAGTTAGTCAGGGGGTCAGTGGCTACACCTTC. V and J are TRBV9 and TRBJ1-2, with 7 bases fitting TRBD1. The CDR3 has 15 residues. Trimming took 0 bases from V and 7 from J; bases not matched to a gene: 9. The germline V gene has CDR1 SGDLS and CDR2 YYNGEE.

The V and J genes are TRBV28 and TRBJ1-1; D might be TRBD1 (6 bases). This CDR3 is 15 amino acids long. Germline V gene lookup returns CDR1 MDHEN and CDR2 SYDVKM. V dropped 8 bases and J dropped 7 bases, with 23 bases sitting between them. CDR3 sequence: CASPPSQDSILEAFF. CDR3 coding DNA: TGTGCCAGCCCACCGTCTCAGGACAGCATCCTTGAAGCTTTCTTT. The full variable domain, in which reference TRBV28 and TRBJ1-1 provide the parts outside the CDR3, is DVKVTQSSRYLVKRTGEKVFLECVQDMDHENMFWYRQDPGLGLRLIYFSYDVKMKEKGDIPEGYSVSREKKERFSLILESASTNQTSMYLCASPPSQDSILEAFFGQGTRLTVV.

This clone was detected only once. CDR3 sequence reads: CGSEDYGYTF. The DNA for the CDR3 is TGCGGGAGCGAGGACTATGGCTACACCTTC. The rearrangement links TRBV20-1 to TRBJ1-2; D is unresolved. The CDR3 covers 10 residues. Germline CDR1 DFQATT, CDR2 SNEGSKA (reference sequence).

This clone was detected only a few times. The V gene is TRBV5-1, the J gene TRBJ1-2, with unresolved D. Germline loops: CDR1 SGHRS, CDR2 YFSETQ. Between the trimmed V and J ends, which lost 5 bases and 0 bases, there was a span of 8 bases. The CDR3 has 13 amino acids. CDR3 bases: TGCGCCAGCAGACTGCATACTAACTATGGCTACACCTTC. Its translation is CASRLHTNYGYTF. Variable domain in full (rest from reference TRBV5-1 and TRBJ1-2): KAGVTQTPRYLIKTRGQQVTLSCSPISGHRSVSWYQQTPGQGLQFLFEYFSETQRNKGNFPGRFSGRQFSNSRSEMNVSTLELGDSALYLCASRLHTNYGYTFGSGTRLTVV.

The chain recombines TRBV29-1 with TRBJ1-2; 7 bases map to TRBD1. J lost 1 base, V lost 6 bases, and 2 bases had no gene match. Germline V gene lookup returns CDR1 SQVTM and CDR2 ANQGSEA. There are 12 residues in the CDR3. The CDR3 sequence is CSVDRDNYGYTF. In DNA form, the CDR3 reads TGCAGCGTAGACAGGGATAACTATGGCTACACCTTC.

The chain employs TRBV6-6 and TRBJ2-3; maybe TRBD2 (6 bases). The V end was cut by 5 bases, the J end by 3 bases, with 15 bases between. The CDR3 runs 15 residues. Germline CDR1 MNHNY, CDR2 SVGAGI (reference sequence). CDR3 bases: TGTGCCAGCAGTACCCCGGGACTCTTAACAGATACGCAGTATTTT. Translation gives CASSTPGLLTDTQYF.